This TCR beta chain was identified during a study of T-cell memory formation after mild COVID-19. Study findings and constraints: The study found balanced CD4/CD8 in clones contracting day 15 to 85 and a CD4+ lean in later expanders. There were some responding clones in pre-infection memory, which suggested that cross-reactive memory had joined.

V was shortened by 7 bases and J by 5 bases, with 15 bases between the two germline ends. CDR3 length: 13 amino acids. Germline CDR1 is SQVTM and CDR2 is ANQGSEA. At least ten counts were recorded for this clonotype. The antigen is unknown. TCRdb used MiXCR to reprocess the 5' RACE reads, holding one entry per CDR3 protein. The table has more than 350,000 distinct CDR3 sequences, about 16% seen once. This chain links TRBV29-1 with TRBJ1-5; tentative D call: TRBD1 (5 bases). Input material: PBMCs or a T cell subset sorted from them (not recorded which). This receptor was identified in a man aged 18 to 29 who had mild COVID-19 (a few samples of this study predate the infection). Cell type and time point are not known. Here the CDR3 DNA reads TGCAGCGCTACCCTCGGGGGAGATCAGCCCCAGCATTTT. Its protein is CSATLGGDQPQHF.